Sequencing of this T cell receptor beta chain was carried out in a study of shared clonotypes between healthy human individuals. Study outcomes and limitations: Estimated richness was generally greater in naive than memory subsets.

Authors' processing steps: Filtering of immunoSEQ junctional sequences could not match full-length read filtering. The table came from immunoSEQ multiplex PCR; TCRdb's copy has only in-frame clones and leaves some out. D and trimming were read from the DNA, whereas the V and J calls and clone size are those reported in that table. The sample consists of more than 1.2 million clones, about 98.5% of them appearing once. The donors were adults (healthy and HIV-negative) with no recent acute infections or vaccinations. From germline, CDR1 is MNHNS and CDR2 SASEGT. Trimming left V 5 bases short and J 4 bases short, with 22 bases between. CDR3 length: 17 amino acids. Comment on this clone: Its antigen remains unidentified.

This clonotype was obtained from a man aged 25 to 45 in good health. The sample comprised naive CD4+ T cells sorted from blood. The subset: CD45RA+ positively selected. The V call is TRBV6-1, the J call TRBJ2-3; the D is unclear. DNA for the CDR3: TGTGCCAGCAGTCAAGACCTCCACCGGGCTAGGTCAGATACGCAGTATTTT. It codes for CASSQDLHRARSDTQYF.